This TCR beta chain emerged from a study of blood T cells in healthy people across ages. Trimming took 3 bases from V and 5 from J, leaving 13 bases between them. The length of the CDR3 is 15 residues. The V gene's germline CDR1 is KGHSH and CDR2 LQKENI. This clonotype was seen only a few times. Then a second PCR, running roughly 6 to 11 cycles, was carried out with a sample-barcoded 5' primer and a J-beta primer mix. From the 5' RACE reads, TCRdb called clonotypes with MiXCR, one entry per CDR3 protein. Of about 640,000 distinct CDR3 sequences in the sample, under 30% were seen once. The TCR was taken from a woman of 80 years or more in good health. The V call is TRBV18, the J call TRBJ2-2; TRBD1 is a possible D gene (5 bases). The sequenced sample consisted of blood. CDR3 nucleotides: TGTGCCAGCTCACCTCAGGGTCTTGCAACCGGGGAGCTGTTTTTT. Translated, it gives CASSPQGLATGELFF. The full variable domain, with the rest looked up from reference TRBV18 and TRBJ2-2, is NAGVMQNPRHLVRRRGQEARLRCSPMKGHSHVYWYRQLPEEGLKFMVYLQKENIIDESGMPKERFSAEFPKEGPSILRIQQVVRGDSAAYFCASSPQGLATGELFFGEGSRLTVL.